This T cell receptor (beta chain) was retrieved from a study of identical twins. Points from the study as a whole: A lower insertion count was a feature of abundant cord blood beta clonotypes, with no such feature in memory repertoires.

Germline CDR1 is SGHAT and CDR2 is FQNNGV. Between the trimmed V and J ends, which lost 0 bases and 7 bases, there was a span of 9 bases. The CDR3 consists of 14 residues. There were only healthy Caucasians among the donors. Template switching added a universal primer site, and cDNA bore unique molecular identifiers. MiXCR was run by TCRdb on the 5' RACE reads, yielding one entry per CDR3 protein. The table shows some 250,000 distinct CDR3 sequences, with roughly 13% occurring only once. With regard to this clonotype: What it recognizes is unknown.

Another study also made use of these data, one on yellow fever vaccine responses in identical twins.

Sequencing input: memory (CD45RO+) T cells sorted from blood. The TCR was taken from a woman under 30 in good health. The rearrangement uses TRBV11-2 and TRBJ2-2; D not resolved. CDR3 bases: TGTGCCAGCAGCTTAGAAGGCTTGGTCGGGGAGCTGTTTTTT. Amino acid sequence: CASSLEGLVGELFF.